These T cell receptor beta chains were read from a single sample in a study of T cell responses to AZD1222 COVID-19 vaccine. TCRdb's copy holds only in-frame clones and misses some; the assay was immunoSEQ multiplex PCR. Altogether some 180,000 clones are present, 80% to 95% being singletons, with the ten largest covering around 1.5%. The sequences come from peripheral blood, collected on day 0 of AZD1222 vaccination. The receptor source for this set is an adult in good health. The CDR3 runs from the conserved cysteine through the conserved F or W. D genes are given only for firm matches. Expanded clones get a size class; other rows say once, few or many, or leave the size out.

d_call: .; j_call: TRBJ1-4; v_call: TRBV19; clone_size: .; cdr3_aa: CASSIPRANEKLFF; cdr3_nt: TGTGCCAGTAGTATCCCCCGGGCTAATGAAAAACTGTTTTTT
d_call: TRBD2; j_call: TRBJ2-1; v_call: TRBV7-2; clone_size: .; cdr3_aa: CASSQAGSSYNEQFF; cdr3_nt: TGTGCCAGCAGTCAAGCGGGGAGCTCCTACAATGAGCAGTTCTTC
d_call: TRBD2; j_call: TRBJ2-5; v_call: TRBV3-1/TRBV3-2; clone_size: .; cdr3_aa: CASSQVSGGGVVETQYF; cdr3_nt: TGTGCCAGCAGCCAAGTTAGCGGGGGTGGGGTGGTGGAGACCCAGTACTTC
d_call: .; j_call: TRBJ2-7; v_call: TRBV18; clone_size: .; cdr3_aa: CASSPRAAEQYF; cdr3_nt: TGTGCCAGCTCACCACGTGCGGCCGAGCAGTACTTC
d_call: TRBD1; j_call: TRBJ1-4; v_call: TRBV5-1; clone_size: .; cdr3_aa: CASSLGQGAGSTNEKLFF; cdr3_nt: TGCGCCAGCAGCTTGGGACAGGGGGCGGGATCGACTAATGAAAAACTGTTTTTT
d_call: TRBD1; j_call: TRBJ2-7; v_call: TRBV30; clone_size: .; cdr3_aa: CAWSLQGFGQYF; cdr3_nt: TGTGCCTGGAGCCTACAGGGGTTCGGGCAGTACTTC
d_call: TRBD1; j_call: TRBJ1-6; v_call: TRBV2; clone_size: .; cdr3_aa: CASIPNRGKYNSPLHF; cdr3_nt: TGTGCCAGCATCCCGAACAGGGGTAAATATAATTCACCCCTCCACTTT
d_call: TRBD1; j_call: TRBJ2-5; v_call: TRBV25-1; clone_size: once; cdr3_aa: CASSEQGAETQYF; cdr3_nt: TGTGCCAGCAGTGAACAGGGGGCAGAGACCCAGTACTTC
d_call: TRBD1; j_call: TRBJ2-7; v_call: TRBV29-1; clone_size: .; cdr3_aa: CSVKKGTGVRYEQYF; cdr3_nt: TGCAGCGTTAAAAAAGGGACAGGGGTCCGGTACGAGCAGTACTTC
d_call: .; j_call: TRBJ2-3; v_call: TRBV7-3; clone_size: .; cdr3_aa: CASSGRGTDTQYF; cdr3_nt: TGTGCCAGCAGTGGCAGGGGCACAGATACGCAGTATTTT
d_call: .; j_call: TRBJ1-3; v_call: TRBV3-1/TRBV3-2; clone_size: .; cdr3_aa: CASSQGFSGNTIYF; cdr3_nt: TGTGCCAGCAGCCAAGGATTCTCTGGAAACACCATATATTTT
d_call: .; j_call: TRBJ2-7; v_call: TRBV3-1/TRBV3-2; clone_size: .; cdr3_aa: CASSQERRRTAMGEQYF; cdr3_nt: TGTGCCAGCAGCCAAGAGCGTCGTAGGACGGCCATGGGGGAGCAGTACTTC
d_call: TRBD2; j_call: TRBJ2-3; v_call: TRBV19; clone_size: .; cdr3_aa: CASSYRLAGGDTQYF; cdr3_nt: TGTGCCAGTAGTTATCGACTAGCGGGAGGAGATACGCAGTATTTT
d_call: .; j_call: TRBJ2-2; v_call: TRBV15; clone_size: once; cdr3_aa: CATSSGGTTGELFF; cdr3_nt: TGTGCCACCAGCAGTGGGGGGACCACCGGGGAGCTGTTTTTT
d_call: .; j_call: TRBJ2-3; v_call: TRBV7-2; clone_size: .; cdr3_aa: CASSPSRRNTDTQYF; cdr3_nt: TGTGCCAGCAGCCCTAGTCGTCGTAACACAGATACGCAGTATTTT
d_call: TRBD1; j_call: TRBJ1-6; v_call: TRBV11-1; clone_size: .; cdr3_aa: CASSLDRIGSPLHF; cdr3_nt: TGTGCCAGCAGCTTGGACAGGATCGGATCACCCCTCCACTTT
d_call: .; j_call: TRBJ1-5; v_call: TRBV19; clone_size: .; cdr3_aa: CASSWAGLSNQPQHF; cdr3_nt: TGTGCCAGTAGTTGGGCAGGGTTAAGCAATCAGCCCCAGCATTTT
d_call: .; j_call: TRBJ2-3; v_call: TRBV10-1; clone_size: .; cdr3_aa: CASSIGPTDTQYF; cdr3_nt: TGCGCCAGCAGTATAGGACCCACAGATACGCAGTATTTT
d_call: .; j_call: TRBJ1-2; v_call: TRBV30; clone_size: .; cdr3_aa: CAWSSGRRGYTF; cdr3_nt: TGTGCCTGGAGTTCGGGGAGAAGGGGCTACACCTTC
d_call: .; j_call: TRBJ2-7; v_call: TRBV3-1/TRBV3-2; clone_size: .; cdr3_aa: CASSQGQIYEQYF; cdr3_nt: TGTGCCAGCAGCCAAGGACAAATATACGAGCAGTACTTC
d_call: TRBD1; j_call: TRBJ2-7; v_call: TRBV5-5; clone_size: .; cdr3_aa: CASSLGDRGYEQYF; cdr3_nt: TGTGCCAGCAGCTTGGGGGACAGGGGCTACGAGCAGTACTTC
d_call: .; j_call: TRBJ1-2; v_call: TRBV4-1; clone_size: .; cdr3_aa: CASSQVSRGGYTF; cdr3_nt: TGCGCCAGCAGCCAAGTGTCCAGGGGCGGCTACACCTTC
d_call: TRBD1; j_call: TRBJ1-1; v_call: TRBV14; clone_size: .; cdr3_aa: CASSRGQGMNTEAFF; cdr3_nt: TGTGCCAGCAGCCGGGGACAGGGAATGAACACTGAAGCTTTCTTT
d_call: .; j_call: TRBJ1-2; v_call: TRBV3-1/TRBV3-2; clone_size: .; cdr3_aa: CASSLWRGTLANYGYTF; cdr3_nt: TGTGCCAGCAGCCTTTGGAGAGGTACTTTAGCTAACTATGGCTACACCTTC
d_call: .; j_call: TRBJ1-1; v_call: TRBV7-2; clone_size: .; cdr3_aa: CASSSGPLIWGNTEAFF; cdr3_nt: TGTGCCAGCAGCTCCGGGCCTTTAATTTGGGGGAACACTGAAGCTTTCTTT
d_call: .; j_call: TRBJ1-2; v_call: TRBV5-6; clone_size: .; cdr3_aa: CASSLGPDVEGYTF; cdr3_nt: TGTGCCAGCAGCTTGGGCCCGGACGTGGAAGGCTACACCTTC
d_call: TRBD1; j_call: TRBJ1-4; v_call: TRBV4-1; clone_size: few; cdr3_aa: CASSRTGPKFEKLFF; cdr3_nt: TGCGCCAGCAGCCGGACAGGGCCAAAGTTTGAAAAACTGTTTTTT
d_call: .; j_call: TRBJ1-4; v_call: TRBV7-2; clone_size: .; cdr3_aa: CASSLVVGRFVEKLFF; cdr3_nt: TGTGCCAGCAGCTTAGTGGTGGGACGCTTTGTAGAAAAACTGTTTTTT
d_call: .; j_call: TRBJ2-7; v_call: TRBV12-2; clone_size: .; cdr3_aa: CASRLVASGGNEQYF; cdr3_nt: TGTGCAAGTCGCTTAGTAGCTAGCGGGGGGAACGAGCAGTACTTC
d_call: TRBD1; j_call: TRBJ1-2; v_call: TRBV25-1; clone_size: once; cdr3_aa: CASSEHTGGDGYTF; cdr3_nt: TGTGCCAGCAGTGAACACACAGGGGGCGATGGCTACACCTTC
d_call: .; j_call: TRBJ1-5; v_call: TRBV18; clone_size: .; cdr3_aa: CASSPQRQDNQPQHF; cdr3_nt: TGTGCCAGCTCACCACAGCGACAAGATAATCAGCCCCAGCATTTT